This T cell receptor beta chain was captured in a study of blood T cell repertoires in COVID-19. On the study more broadly: The United States, Italy and Spain provided the acute and convalescent COVID-19 samples. PBMCs, B-cell-depleted T cells, or T cells were the source of the cDNA or gDNA that made up the material.

Original data processing: From reference gene primer amplification, estimates of nucleated cell counts were derived. Measured with immunoSEQ multiplex PCR; TCRdb has only the in-frame clones, and not every one. V, J and clone size derive from that table, while D and trimming were established from the DNA sequence. The table lists tens of thousands of clones, more than 85% of them singletons. The V end lost 8 bases, the J end lost 2 bases, and 12 bases lay between the germline ends. The germline V gene has CDR1 SQVTM and CDR2 ANQGSEA. This CDR3 contains 12 residues. This clonotype originated in a human donor in a cohort sampled during active COVID-19. Source material: peripheral blood. J is TRBJ2-5 and V is TRBV29-1; perhaps TRBD2 as D (5 bases). CDR3 amino acids: CSLSTGQETQYF. The CDR3 DNA sequence: TGCAGCCTCTCCACGGGGCAAGAGACCCAGTACTTC.